The table lists the clone carrying this T cell receptor beta chain with a few counts. Its target is unknown. Germline is not matched at one junction end, which may reflect a read error. In germline, CDR1 is SGHRS, CDR2 YFSETQ. The CDR3 runs 15 residues. The sample originates from a study of cytomegalovirus exposure and HLA in healthy donors. Overall study context: An analysis done earlier identified 100 million to 140 million unique TCR beta sequences from about 179 million T cells.

Both 60 Vbeta primers and 13 Jbeta primers went into the PCR. The protocol was immunoSEQ multiplex PCR, while the TCRdb copy is restricted to in-frame clones and leaves out a portion. The data show approximately 150,000 clones, 81% seen once. Unrecorded immune exposure was likely among donors, who were nominally healthy when sampled. Findings and caveats of the study: What a later analysis showed was that several of the most significant clusters appeared linked to common viral pathogens. Across donors, presence/absence analyses took sequencing depth to be roughly uniform.

This receptor was taken from a woman in her forties or fifties in good health and CMV-seronegative. The chain couples TRBV5-1 to TRBJ1-2; D is uncertain. What was sequenced was PBMCs. The CDR3 bases are TGTGCCAGCAGCTTCGGTGCAGGCCCCTTGAATGGCTACACCTTC. Translation gives CASSFGAGPLNGYTF.